Shown below are 18 T cell receptor beta chains from a single sample sequenced in a study of T cells of healthy individuals. TCRdb itself ran the 5' RACE reads through MiXCR, one entry per CDR3 protein. The data hold about 60,000 distinct CDR3 sequences, with 16% observed a single time. The receptors stem from a human donor in good health.

CDR3 region: CSASQREFYNEQFF. The CDR3 nucleotides read TGCAGTGCTAGCCAGCGGGAGTTCTACAATGAGCAGTTCTTC. This chain connects TRBV20-1 to TRBJ2-1; 8 bases are shared with TRBD2. The V segment lost 3 bases and the J segment 3 bases; nucleotides outside the gene matches: 4. Germline assignment: CDR1 DFQATT and CDR2 SNEGSKA (reference sequence). CDR3 length: 14 residues.

Ten or more counts support this clonotype. This chain uses TRBV20-1 with TRBJ2-7; tentatively, D is TRBD1 (6 bases). The length of the CDR3 is 14 residues. V was clipped by 2 bases and J by 7 bases, with 18 bases between them. Per the germline V gene, CDR1 is DFQATT and CDR2 is SNEGSKA (reference sequence). The DNA of the CDR3 is TGCAGTGCTAGATTCAGGGGTGGAACGGGGGAGCAGTACTTC. Protein: CSARFRGGTGEQYF.

This clonotype was detected ten times or more. This chain connects TRBV11-3 to TRBJ2-3; the D gene is possibly TRBD2 (5 bases). V was clipped by 6 bases and J by 3 bases, with 10 bases between them. This CDR3 contains 13 residues. The germline V gene has CDR1 SGHNT and CDR2 YENEEA. The CDR3 DNA reads TGTGCCAGCAGTTCCGGACTTACAGATACGCAGTATTTT. It translates to CASSSGLTDTQYF.

This clonotype was seen many times. The rearrangement uses TRBV10-3 and TRBJ2-4; possibly TRBD1 for D (6 bases). The CDR3 totals 14 residues. CDR1 and CDR2 (germline): ENHRY, SYGVKD. Between the trimmed V and J ends, which lost 3 bases and 6 bases, there was a span of 12 bases. The CDR3, as DNA: TGTGCCATCAGTGAAGCAGGGGACGGAAACATTCAGTACTTC. It is translated as CAISEAGDGNIQYF.

This clonotype showed up many times. The chain uses TRBV25-1 and TRBJ2-2; 9 bases are shared with TRBD1. The CDR3 extends over 19 amino acids. Germline V gene sequence: CDR1 MGHDK, CDR2 SYGVNS. J was trimmed by 0 bases and V by 4 bases; bases with no gene match: 12. The CDR3 protein is CASSAPPGQGGANTGELFF. For the CDR3, the DNA is TGTGCCAGCAGTGCCCCACCGGGACAGGGTGGTGCGAACACCGGGGAGCTGTTTTTT.

This clonotype was found a few times. The CDR3 sequence is CASSQDYSAGYEQYF. The CDR3 bases are TGTGCCAGCAGCCAAGATTACTCCGCTGGCTACGAGCAGTACTTC. The gene calls are TRBV3-1 and TRBJ2-7; D gene uncertain. The CDR3 runs 15 residues. V was cut by 0 bases and J by 3 bases, with 12 bases left in between. Germline CDR1 reads LGHDT; CDR2 reads YNNKEL (reference sequence).

The chain has TRBV5-1 and TRBJ2-3, with 11 bases fitting TRBD2. Per the germline V gene, CDR1 is SGHRS and CDR2 is YFSETQ. V trimming: 0 bases; J trimming: 2 bases; junction bases outside the gene matches: 8. CDR3 length: 18 residues. The CDR3 sequence is CASSLDLAGGQNTDTQYF. In DNA form, the CDR3 reads TGCGCCAGCAGCTTGGATCTAGCGGGAGGCCAGAACACAGATACGCAGTATTTT.

The chain carries TRBV5-1 and TRBJ2-4; no firm D call. The CDR3 spans 14 residues. Germline V gene lookup returns CDR1 SGHRS and CDR2 YFSETQ. V lost 0 bases, J lost 1 base, and 5 bases lay in between. CDR3 amino acids: CASSLGVAKNIQYF. The CDR3 coding sequence is TGCGCCAGCAGCTTGGGGGTTGCCAAAAACATTCAGTACTTC.

A remark on this clonotype: A read error may be the cause here, since a much bigger clone is one base away. The chain uses TRBV5-1 and TRBJ1-2; D gene ambiguous. This CDR3 has 14 amino acids. The germline gives CDR1 SGHRS, CDR2 YFSETQ. CDR3 protein: CASSSGMGNYGYNF. DNA of the CDR3: TGCGCCAGCAGCTCGGGGATGGGGAACTATGGCTACAACTTC.

This clonotype was seen at least ten times. The rearrangement joins TRBV12-3 or TRBV12-4 to TRBJ1-4; D gene unclear. The V gene lost 4 bases and the J gene lost 7 bases, with 16 bases spanning the gap. The CDR3 has 15 amino acids. The chain's CDR3 is CASSSPGKDVEKLFF. CDR3 bases: TGTGCCAGCAGTTCGCCCGGGAAGGATGTTGAAAAACTGTTTTTT.

This chain links TRBV29-1 with TRBJ2-1; 8 bases agree with TRBD1. In germline, CDR1 is SQVTM, CDR2 ANQGSEA. The CDR3 consists of 16 residues. V lost 5 bases and J lost 8; bases outside the gene matches: 17. CDR3 sequence: CSVFFGGTGLLDEQFF. In nucleotides, the CDR3 is TGCAGCGTTTTTTTTGGTGGGACAGGTCTTTTAGATGAGCAGTTCTTC.

As to this clonotype: An end of the junction differs from the germline gene, which may be a read error. The chain links TRBV27 to TRBJ1-2; perhaps TRBD1 as D (5 bases). Germline assignment: CDR1 MNHEY and CDR2 SMNVEV (reference sequence). CDR3 length equals 15 residues. CDR3 nucleotide sequence: TGTGCCAGCAGTTTAGCCCTGGGGGGGAACTATGGCTACAACTTC. Residues: CASSLALGGNYGYNF.

This clonotype was picked up many times. J is TRBJ2-1 and V is TRBV7-2; tentative D call: TRBD2 (5 bases). CDR1 is SGHTA, CDR2 FQGNSA, per germline. V was cut by 2 bases and J by 8 bases, with 25 bases left in between. The CDR3 is made up of 18 amino acids. The DNA for the CDR3 is TGTGCCAGCAGCTTAATCCGTCTGGGAGAAGGTAGTGGGGATGAGCAGTTCTTC. This gives the protein CASSLIRLGEGSGDEQFF.

This clonotype has a count of ten or more. The chain has TRBV12-3 or TRBV12-4 and TRBJ2-4; 7 positions match TRBD2. The CDR3 is 13 residues long. Unmatched junction bases numbered 5, after V lost 6 bases and J lost 6 bases. Here the CDR3 DNA reads TGTGCCAGCAGCCCGGGGAGGGCAAACATTCAGTACTTC. Translated, it gives CASSPGRANIQYF.

This clonotype has at least ten counts. The J gene is TRBJ2-3, the V gene TRBV5-4, with D perhaps matching TRBD2 (7 bases). Trimming took off 4 bases at V and 6 bases at J, with 21 bases between the two ends. The germline CDR1 and CDR2 sequences are SGHNT and YYREEE (reference sequence). The CDR3 is 16 amino acids. The CDR3 DNA is TGTGCCAGCAGCCCTGGAGGGGGGGTAGGGATGGATACGCAGTATTTT. Translated, it gives CASSPGGGVGMDTQYF.

This clonotype has at least ten counts. This chain joins TRBV2 and TRBJ2-5; D perhaps matches TRBD2 (5 bases). This CDR3 has 15 amino acids. V shed 3 bases and J shed 5 bases, with 16 bases lying between them. CDR1 SNHLY and CDR2 FYNNEI come from the germline V gene. As DNA, the CDR3 is TGTGCCAGCAGTGATAGCGTCGGAATCACGGAGACCCAGTACTTC. This encodes CASSDSVGITETQYF.

At least ten counts were recorded for this clonotype. J is TRBJ2-3 and V is TRBV15; 10 bases fit TRBD1. This CDR3 contains 16 residues. Germline CDR1 reads LNHNV; CDR2 reads YYDKDF (reference sequence). The V gene end was trimmed by 0 bases and the J gene end by 4 bases; junction bases not matched to a gene: 4. CDR3 in DNA: TGTGCCACCAGCAGAGATCCCGGACAGGGGGCAGATACGCAGTATTTT. Its translation is CATSRDPGQGADTQYF.

This clonotype was found many times. The V call is TRBV29-1, the J call TRBJ1-1; tentative D call: TRBD1 (6 bases). Per germline, CDR1 SQVTM and CDR2 ANQGSEA. The CDR3 has 13 residues. The V end lost 6 bases, the J end lost 0 bases, and 11 bases lay between the germline ends. Written as DNA, the CDR3 is TGCAGCGTGGCAGGGGTTTTGAACACTGAAGCTTTCTTT. It encodes CSVAGVLNTEAFF. The entire variable domain, with the rest obtained from reference TRBV29-1 and TRBJ1-1, is as follows: SAVISQKPSRDICQRGTSLTIQCQVDSQVTMMFWYRQQPGQSLTLIATANQGSEATYESGFVIDKFPISRPNLTFSTLTVSNMSPEDSSIYLCSVAGVLNTEAFFGQGTRLTVV.